One and the same sample provided the 10 T cell receptor beta chains below, sequenced in a study of CD8+CD57+ T cells in acquired aplastic anemia. The study profiled TCR beta VDJ and CDR3 using genomic DNA as template. TCRdb analysed the reads with MiXCR anew, one entry per CDR3 protein. Among approximately 380,000 distinct CDR3 sequences listed, 60% to 80% were seen once. The sequenced sample consisted of sorted CD4+, CD8+, or CD8+CD57+ T cells (not recorded which) from PBMCs. The receptors were sampled from a human donor in good health, serving as a control.

The gene calls are TRBV10-3 and TRBJ2-7, with D perhaps assigned TRBD1 or TRBD2 (5 bases each). Trimming cost V 11 bases and J 7 bases, with 27 bases left between them. The germline V gene encodes CDR1 ENHRY and CDR2 SYGVKD. The CDR3 has 15 amino acids. The CDR3 spells CACRSNGDMGVEQYF. CDR3 nucleotide sequence: TGTGCCTGCAGGTCCAACGGTGACATGGGGGTTGAGCAGTACTTC.

This clonotype has at least ten counts. V usage is TRBV20-1 and J usage is TRBJ2-7; D unresolved. CDR1 and CDR2 from the germline V gene are DFQATT and SNEGSKA (reference sequence). This CDR3 contains 13 residues. V dropped 1 base and J dropped 3 bases, with 10 bases sitting between them. The chain's CDR3 is CSARGAQNYEQYF. CDR3 sequence (DNA): TGCAGTGCTAGAGGGGCCCAAAACTACGAGCAGTACTTC.

This clonotype was recorded at least ten times. The CDR3 DNA sequence: TGTGCCAGCAGTTACCCGGGACAGGGGATTAATTCACCCCTCCACTTT. Translation gives CASSYPGQGINSPLHF. The chain couples TRBV6-2 or TRBV6-3 to TRBJ1-6, with TRBD1 matching over 10 bases. There are 16 residues in the CDR3. The germline CDR1 and CDR2 sequences are MNHEY and SVGEGT. V shed 2 bases and J 6 bases; nucleotides not matched to a gene: 4.

The genes are TRBV19 and TRBJ1-5, with 7 bases identical to TRBD1. With V trimmed by 5 bases and J by 7 bases, 11 bases remained unmatched. The CDR3 runs to 15 residues. Per the germline V gene, CDR1 is LNHDA and CDR2 is SQIVND (reference sequence). The CDR3 spells CASSSTGEYGQPQHF. Here the CDR3 DNA reads TGTGCCAGTAGTTCTACAGGGGAATATGGGCAGCCCCAGCATTTT.

V usage is TRBV9 and J usage is TRBJ1-6; the match to TRBD1 covers 9 bases. The germline V gene has CDR1 SGDLS and CDR2 YYNGEE. V was pared by 1 base and J by 17 bases, with 13 bases of the junction left unmatched. The CDR3 is made up of 15 amino acids. In DNA form, the CDR3 reads TGTGCCAGCAGCGTATCTGGGACAGGGTCCTACAATGTCCACTTT. This encodes CASSVSGTGSYNVHF.

There are many counts of this clonotype. The rearrangement uses TRBV12-3 or TRBV12-4 and TRBJ1-5; D might be TRBD1 (6 bases). V was shortened by 8 bases and J by 3 bases, with 11 bases between the two germline ends. This CDR3 is 13 amino acids long. CDR3 nucleotide sequence: TGTGCCAGCGGTGGACAGATCAATCAGCCCCAGCATTTT. This gives the protein CASGGQINQPQHF.

This clonotype was seen only once. An end of the junction differs from the germline gene, which may be a read error. The chain joins TRBV10-3 to TRBJ2-7; tentatively, D is TRBD1 or TRBD2 (6 bases each). The CDR3 has 14 amino acids. From germline, CDR1 is ENHRY and CDR2 SYGVKD. The CDR3, as DNA: TGTGGCATCAGTGAGTCTGGGGGGCGCGACGAGCAGTACTTC. Translating gives CGISESGGRDEQYF.

This clonotype was observed once. The conserved phenylalanine or tryptophan normally closing the CDR3 is absent here, so this likely arose from a read error. It is unclear where the CDR3 begins or ends on the DNA, so no DNA is shown, and the CDR3 is as TCRdb lists it. The chain recombines TRBV19 with TRBJ1-5; the D segment call TRBD1 is taken from the table without a DNA check. The CDR3 region is 13 residues in length, termini included. Per germline, CDR1 LNHDA and CDR2 SQIVND (reference sequence). This chain's CDR3 is CASSTSRGQPPHY.

Concerning this clonotype: Since the CDR3 does not end with the conserved phenylalanine or tryptophan, this likely comes from a read error. The chain links TRBV7-3 to TRBJ2-7; D is undetermined. The CDR3 covers 13 residues. CDR1 and CDR2 (germline): SGHTA, FQGTGA. DNA of the CDR3: TGTGCCACCAGCCCTCAACAAGCCTACGTGCAGTACCCC. The encoded protein is CATSPQQAYVQYP.

In regard to this clonotype: The junction departs from germline at one end; a sequencing error may be responsible. The rearrangement joins TRBV7-6 to TRBJ1-3; D gene ambiguous. The CDR3 contains 16 residues. CDR1 SGHVS and CDR2 FNYEAQ come from the germline V gene. The CDR3 is CASSPTGGLSENTIYF. The CDR3 DNA reads TGTGCCAGCAGTCCAACGGGCGGGCTGTCTGAAAACACCATATATTTT.